This entry concerns a single TCR beta chain. Using immunoSEQ multiplex PCR, the repertoire was profiled, and TCRdb retains in-frame clones only, with some absent. Altogether roughly 180,000 clones are present, more than 65% being singletons, with the ten largest covering roughly 9.6%. Everyone who took part was about 18 to 90 years old, and they came from 20 to 25 US areas. Cohort assignment relied on participant-reported clinical history. This record belongs to a study of blood T cell repertoires in COVID-19. The wider study: The cDNA or gDNA used as material had been derived from T cells, B-cell-depleted T cells, or PBMCs.

The TCR comes from a man between 45 and 60 years old who had recovered from COVID-19. The sample taken for sequencing was PBMCs or T cells enriched from blood (not recorded which).

DNA of the CDR3: TGCAGCGTTCAGGTAACAGGGGGGAACACTGAAGCTTTCTTT. Protein: CSVQVTGGNTEAFF. The chain employs TRBV29-1 and TRBJ1-1; 8 positions match TRBD1. Per germline, CDR1 SQVTM and CDR2 ANQGSEA. J lost 1 base, V lost 5 bases, and 6 bases had no gene match. The CDR3 is 14 amino acids.